This TCR beta chain was sequenced in a study of cytomegalovirus exposure and HLA in healthy donors. Vbeta (60) and Jbeta (13) primers were used in the PCR. Profiled with immunoSEQ multiplex PCR; TCRdb holds only in-frame clones, not every one. The sample contains around 150,000 clones, 70% to 85% of which appear only once. The study sampled nominally healthy donors, though unrecorded immune exposures were likely. CDR1 and CDR2 (germline): MDHEN, SYDVKM. The CDR3 loop spans 14 amino acids. V shed 6 bases and J 2 bases; nucleotides not matched to a gene: 6. A word on this clone: What it recognizes is unknown.

General study results and limits: Confirmation was obtained in vitro that a few CMV-associated chains are specific for CMV antigens. Highest at DRB1 and lowest at HLA-C, TCR association rates differed among HLA loci in a later analysis.

The sequencing sample was made of PBMCs. The sequence derives from a middle-aged man in good health and CMV-seronegative. V is TRBV28 and J is TRBJ2-5; 7 nucleotides align to TRBD2. In nucleotides, the CDR3 is TGTGCCAGCAGGGGCTGGGGACTACAAGAGACCCAGTACTTC. It yields the protein CASRGWGLQETQYF.